This is a list of T cell receptor beta chains from one sample in a study of early T cells in non-severe SARS-CoV-2 infection. MiXCR, applied by TCRdb to the 5' RACE reads, yields one record per CDR3 protein. The table records around 26,000 distinct CDR3 sequences, roughly 4.2% of them present only once. Source material: whole blood. The receptors were sampled from an adult who was a healthcare worker with PCR-confirmed SARS-CoV-2 infection or an uninfected control (not recorded which). The conserved cysteine and the conserved F or W are not part of the CDR3 here.

j_gene | v_gene | CDR3aa
TRBJ1-2 | TRBV12-5 | ASGEDSWHGYT
TRBJ2-1 | TRBV20-1 | SAKLTSGREQF
TRBJ2-1 | TRBV20-1 | SARVSGYSYNEQF
TRBJ2-2 | TRBV5-1 | ASSWGSGNTGELF
TRBJ2-7 | TRBV7-2 | ASSLGRTGRGR
TRBJ1-5 | TRBV27 | ASATGGNQPQH
TRBJ2-6 | TRBV29-1 | SVGGQTLSGANVLT
TRBJ2-7 | TRBV20-1 | SALKDSNSYEQY
TRBJ2-7 | TRBV6-2/TRBV6-3 | ASSYSEGSEQY
TRBJ1-1 | TRBV11-2 | ASSRRLGQGRGEAF
TRBJ2-4 | TRBV12-3/TRBV12-4 | ASSFQPGSKNIQY
TRBJ2-3 | TRBV20-1 | SARSDTDTQY
TRBJ1-6 | TRBV20-1 | SARAQAQGDSPLH
TRBJ2-3 | TRBV28 | ASSWGSDTQY
TRBJ2-7 | TRBV12-3/TRBV12-4 | ASSLQGQGYEQY
TRBJ1-2 | TRBV27 | ATYREGYGYT
TRBJ2-3 | TRBV13 | ASSFGGTDTQY
TRBJ2-3 | TRBV28 | ASSSPFSLAGDTDTQY
TRBJ2-5 | TRBV7-3 | ASSLTFGGTQY
TRBJ1-1 | TRBV15 | ATSRESTNTEAF
TRBJ2-1 | TRBV20-1 | SAIGGNEQF
TRBJ2-7 | TRBV11-1 | ASSRRQGKNEQY
TRBJ1-2 | TRBV2 | ASRRQVGNGYT
TRBJ2-1 | TRBV20-1 | SARDQRLAVFGEQF
TRBJ1-6 | TRBV11-2 | ASSFAYNSPLH
TRBJ2-7 | TRBV27 | ASSLLVGRVAREQY
TRBJ2-1 | TRBV5-6 | ASSLAGIIDNEQF
TRBJ2-7 | TRBV20-1 | SALRDFLYEQY
TRBJ2-5 | TRBV7-6 | ASSTPGPQETQY
TRBJ2-7 | TRBV2 | ASTPGPRPYEQY
TRBJ1-4 | TRBV5-5 | ASSSTGEKLF
TRBJ2-3 | TRBV11-2 | ASSKLPTSASNTDTQY
TRBJ2-6 | TRBV7-6 | ASSQVGDNVLT
TRBJ2-5 | TRBV18 | ASSPNHGKMETQY
TRBJ2-1 | TRBV13 | ASSSPGGAVQF
TRBJ1-1 | TRBV5-6 | ASSLTGARTEAF
TRBJ2-2 | TRBV5-1 | ASTEVVQSTGELF
TRBJ2-7 | TRBV19 | ASSTNSGGRHEQY
TRBJ1-1 | TRBV5-6 | ASSPLGDRGSIAEAF
TRBJ1-4 | TRBV10-2 | ASSSRTGREKLF
TRBJ2-1 | TRBV7-6 | ASSPGIWF
TRBJ2-2 | TRBV9 | ASRPGAGGRLTGELF
TRBJ2-6 | TRBV21-1 | ASSKTVSGANVLT
TRBJ2-3 | TRBV7-2 | ASSLRSTSSTDTQY
TRBJ2-1 | TRBV2 | ASTPRGWSEQF
TRBJ2-5 | TRBV6-1 | ASITGGETQY
TRBJ2-7 | TRBV12-3/TRBV12-4 | ASSLSGLRGEQY
TRBJ1-1 | TRBV11-2 | ASSRAGQAMKAF